These 30 T cell receptor beta chains came from one sample sequenced in a study of blood T cell repertoires in COVID-19. Generated by immunoSEQ multiplex PCR, the TCRdb table keeps only in-frame clones and is missing some. The sample includes about 120,000 clones, 79% of them seen just once. The sample was peripheral blood. These TCRs come from a man aged 40-50 years with active or convalescent COVID-19.

The V call is TRBV29-1, the J call TRBJ2-6, with D unclear. The germline V and J ends were trimmed by 5 bases and 0 bases, with 11 bases remaining between them. CDR1 SQVTM and CDR2 ANQGSEA come from the germline V gene. The CDR3 has 15 amino acids. The CDR3 DNA is TGCAGCGTTTATCTATTTGGCTCTGGGGCCAACGTCCTGACTTTC. It specifies CSVYLFGSGANVLTF.

This clone was picked up a small number of times. The chain links TRBV30 to TRBJ2-3; D gene ambiguous. The CDR3 is 11 residues long. Germline V gene lookup returns CDR1 GTSNPN and CDR2 SVGIG (reference sequence). V gave up 3 bases and J gave up 5 bases, with 6 bases separating them. CDR3 bases: TGTGCCTGGAGCTCCCTAGATACGCAGTATTTT. It specifies CAWSSLDTQYF.

The chain links TRBV9 to TRBJ1-2; maybe TRBD1 (5 bases). CDR3 length: 17 residues. Germline V CDR1 and CDR2: SGDLS, YYNGEE. Trimming pared 4 bases from V and 5 bases from J, leaving 24 bases between. The CDR3 DNA sequence: TGTGCCAGCAGCCTACGGGACTCAACGTCTTTGAGATATGGCTACACCTTC. The encoded protein is CASSLRDSTSLRYGYTF.

The chain couples TRBV6-1 to TRBJ1-2, with a weak D call TRBD1 (6 bases). The CDR3 is 15 amino acids. From germline, CDR1 is MNHNS and CDR2 SASEGT. Between the trimmed V and J ends, which lost 2 bases and 4 bases, there was a span of 14 bases. CDR3 nucleotide sequence: TGTGCCAGCAGTGAATGGAAGGGACAACTCTATGGCTACACCTTC. It codes for CASSEWKGQLYGYTF.

The chain combines TRBV6-1 with TRBJ1-5; 11 nucleotides align to TRBD1. The ends lost 3 bases at V and 7 bases at J; junction bases unmatched: 8. This CDR3 is built from 16 residues. Germline CDR1 and CDR2: MNHNS and SASEGT. CDR3 coding DNA: TGTGCCAGCAGTGAGCGGACAGGGGGCGCAGGACAGCCCCAGCATTTT. Its protein product is CASSERTGGAGQPQHF.

The V and J genes are TRBV12-3 or TRBV12-4 and TRBJ2-3; D remains ambiguous. The CDR3 is 13 residues long. V lost 2 bases, J lost 4 bases, and 7 bases lay in between. The CDR3 loop reads CASSLRSADTQYF. The CDR3 coding sequence is TGTGCCAGCAGTTTAAGAAGCGCAGATACGCAGTATTTT.

The chain combines TRBV28 with TRBJ1-2, with D possibly being TRBD1 (5 bases). Germline lookup yields CDR1 MDHEN and CDR2 SYDVKM. The CDR3 totals 15 residues. V was pared by 9 bases and J by 7 bases, with 24 bases between. DNA for the CDR3: TGTGCCAGTACACACCGGGACTCTTCGTTGAGTGGCTACACCTTC. Translating it yields CASTHRDSSLSGYTF.

This chain uses TRBV7-9 with TRBJ2-2, with 8 bases that match TRBD2. Trimming cost V 5 bases and J 2 bases; bases outside gene matches: 4. Germline loops: CDR1 SEHNR, CDR2 FQNEAQ (reference sequence). The CDR3 is 15 residues long. CDR3 DNA sequence: TGTGCCAGCAGCCACAGCGGGAGTAACACCGGGGAGCTGTTTTTT. This gives the protein CASSHSGSNTGELFF.

V gene TRBV19 combines with J gene TRBJ1-6; D is uncertain. This CDR3 comprises 15 residues. CDR1 and CDR2 from the germline V gene are LNHDA and SQIVND (reference sequence). The V and J ends lost 7 bases and 0 bases respectively, with 10 bases between them. The CDR3, as DNA: TGTGCCAGTAAGGACGGGAGCTCCTATAATTCACCCCTCCACTTT. Its protein product is CASKDGSSYNSPLHF.

The chain employs TRBV11-2 and TRBJ1-6, with 8 bases fitting TRBD1. V lost 1 base and J lost 0; bases outside the gene matches: 2. CDR3 length: 17 amino acids. CDR1 is SGHAT and CDR2 is FQNNGV in the germline V gene. CDR3 sequence (DNA): TGTGCCAGCAGCTTAGGTCAGGGGGCCTCCTATAATTCACCCCTCCACTTT. It encodes CASSLGQGASYNSPLHF.

CDR3: CASSPTLSGGLTDTQYF. The DNA for the CDR3 is TGTGCCAGCAGCCCCACCCTTAGCGGGGGGCTCACAGATACGCAGTATTTT. V gene TRBV5-8 combines with J gene TRBJ2-3; TRBD2 aligns across 10 bases. J lost 2 bases, V lost 4 bases, and 10 bases had no gene match. The CDR3 extends over 17 amino acids. In germline, CDR1 is SGHTS, CDR2 YDEGEE.

V and J are TRBV7-3 and TRBJ2-2, with 10 bases lining up with TRBD2. Trimming cost V 5 bases and J 4 bases; bases outside gene matches: 7. Germline V gene sequence: CDR1 SGHTA, CDR2 FQGTGA. This CDR3 has 16 residues. In DNA, the CDR3 is TGTGCCAGCAGCATTAGCGGGGGGCTTGGCACCGGGGAGCTGTTTTTT. Translated, it gives CASSISGGLGTGELFF.

This clone appeared once. The rearrangement links TRBV6-4 to TRBJ1-2, with D perhaps TRBD1 (5 bases). With 5 bases removed from V and 8 bases from J, the gap between germline ends came to 15 bases. CDR1 and CDR2 from the germline V gene are MRHNA and SNTAGT. There are 13 residues in the CDR3. The CDR3 DNA is TGTGCCAGCAGTCCGACAGCCTCTGGCGGCTACACCTTC. Translated: CASSPTASGGYTF.

The chain employs TRBV19 and TRBJ2-7; possible D gene TRBD1, 6 bases. CDR3 length: 13 amino acids. Germline CDR1 and CDR2: LNHDA and SQIVND (reference sequence). V lost 0 bases to trimming and J lost 4 bases, with 7 bases between them. The CDR3 nucleotides read TGTGCCAGTAGTATAGAGGACAGATACGAGCAGTACTTC. Its translation: CASSIEDRYEQYF.

The chain recombines TRBV18 with TRBJ2-7, with D maybe TRBD1 (5 bases). V was shortened by 6 bases and J by 7 bases, with 10 bases between the two germline ends. Germline V gene data show CDR1 as KGHSH and CDR2 as LQKENI. The CDR3 is made up of 11 amino acids. CDR3 sequence (DNA): TGTGCCAGCTCGTCTAGGGGAGAGCAGTACTTC. Protein product: CASSSRGEQYF.

The rearrangement joins TRBV13 to TRBJ2-7, with a weak D call TRBD1 (6 bases). The germline V gene has CDR1 PRHDT and CDR2 FYEKMQ (reference sequence). V shed 1 base and J shed 6 bases, with 13 bases lying between them. This CDR3 has 14 residues. In DNA, the CDR3 is TGTGCCAGCAGCTTAGAGGGACAAAGCCTCGAGCAGTACTTC. This encodes CASSLEGQSLEQYF.

This chain joins TRBV3-1 (or the pseudogene TRBV3-2) and TRBJ1-2, with D uncertain. Germline CDR1 reads LGHDT; CDR2 reads YNNKEL (reference sequence). The germline V and J ends were trimmed by 2 bases and 6 bases, with 16 bases remaining between them. The CDR3 sequence is 15 residues long. CDR3 in DNA: TGTGCCAGCAGCCAAAAACCGCAGGCCCCGGATGGCTACACCTTC. Translating gives CASSQKPQAPDGYTF.

The rearrangement links TRBV5-1 to TRBJ2-5; 7 bases match TRBD2. Germline V gives CDR1 SGHRS, CDR2 YFSETQ. Germline trimming cut 2 bases from V and 6 bases from J; bases unmatched to any gene: 10. This CDR3 spans 15 amino acids. The CDR3 sequence is CASSFNGGSLQTQYF. The CDR3 region has the DNA TGCGCCAGCAGCTTCAATGGCGGGAGCTTGCAGACCCAGTACTTC.

The chain is built from TRBV24-1 and TRBJ2-1; 9 bases agree with TRBD1. Germline CDR1 reads KGHDR; CDR2 reads SFDVKD. The V gene end was trimmed by 4 bases and the J gene end by 4 bases; junction bases not matched to a gene: 7. CDR3 length equals 16 residues. CDR3 in amino acids: CATSDSGTGLYNEQFF. The CDR3 DNA reads TGTGCCACCAGTGACTCCGGGACAGGGCTATACAATGAGCAGTTCTTC.

The V gene is TRBV7-9, the J gene TRBJ1-1; 10 positions match TRBD1. Germline trimming cut 5 bases from V and 4 bases from J; bases unmatched to any gene: 16. The CDR3 runs to 18 residues. Per the germline V gene, CDR1 is SEHNR and CDR2 is FQNEAQ (reference sequence). The CDR3 protein is CASSTRATGGAISTEAFF. The DNA for the CDR3 is TGTGCCAGCAGCACCCGAGCGACAGGGGGCGCCATCAGCACTGAAGCTTTCTTT.

The rearrangement uses TRBV7-9 and TRBJ1-4, with 7 bases that match TRBD1. Trimming took 4 bases from V and 4 from J; bases not matched to a gene: 6. There are 15 residues in the CDR3. CDR1 is SEHNR, CDR2 FQNEAQ, per germline (reference sequence). DNA of the CDR3: TGTGCCAGCAGCTCCTGGGACAGCTTTAATGAAAAACTGTTTTTT. Translating it yields CASSSWDSFNEKLFF.

In this sample, this clone is large. V usage is TRBV7-9 and J usage is TRBJ2-3; TRBD2 agrees at 14 bases. The CDR3 has 16 amino acids. The J segment lost 5 bases and the V segment lost 5 bases, leaving 6 bases of the junction unmatched. Germline V gives CDR1 SEHNR, CDR2 FQNEAQ (reference sequence). DNA for the CDR3: TGTGCCAGCAGCACGACTAGCGGGGGGGCCCGAGATACGCAGTATTTT. The encoded protein is CASSTTSGGARDTQYF.

The V gene is TRBV5-1, the J gene TRBJ2-1, with a tentative D call TRBD2 (6 bases). V was cut by 4 bases and J by 3 bases, with 17 bases left in between. The CDR3 is 16 amino acids. The V gene's germline CDR1 is SGHRS and CDR2 YFSETQ. CDR3 protein: CASSTRGAGNYNEQFF. Here the CDR3 DNA reads TGCGCCAGCAGCACACGAGGTGCGGGAAACTACAATGAGCAGTTCTTC. The full variable domain, rest sourced from reference TRBV5-1 and TRBJ2-1, is KAGVTQTPRYLIKTRGQQVTLSCSPISGHRSVSWYQQTPGQGLQFLFEYFSETQRNKGNFPGRFSGRQFSNSRSEMNVSTLELGDSALYLCASSTRGAGNYNEQFFGPGTRLTVL.

The J gene is TRBJ1-3, the V gene TRBV11-3, with TRBD1 identical over 7 bases. The trim removed 8 bases at V and 0 bases at J, leaving 7 bases unmatched. The CDR3 is 15 residues long. Per germline, CDR1 SGHNT and CDR2 YENEEA. CDR3 loop: CASWDSLDSGNTIYF. The CDR3 DNA follows: TGTGCCAGCTGGGACAGCCTCGACTCTGGAAACACCATATATTTT.

This chain connects TRBV19 to TRBJ2-1; a possible D gene is TRBD1 (5 bases). The CDR3 covers 13 residues. V gave up 3 bases and J gave up 5 bases, with 8 bases separating them. The germline CDR1 and CDR2 sequences are LNHDA and SQIVND (reference sequence). In DNA form, the CDR3 reads TGTGCCAGTAGTATCGGACACAACAATGAGCAGTTCTTC. Residues: CASSIGHNNEQFF.

The rearrangement joins TRBV2 to TRBJ2-1; TRBD2 matches 12 bases. The V and J ends lost 3 bases and 3 bases, in that order; junction bases with no gene match: 9. The length of the CDR3 is 18 residues. Looked up from germline, CDR1 is SNHLY and CDR2 is FYNNEI. The CDR3 region has the DNA TGTGCCAGCAGTGATAGGCTAGCGGGAGGGCCTAACTACAATGAGCAGTTCTTC. Its translation: CASSDRLAGGPNYNEQFF.

Notes on this clone: The germline gene is not matched at one end of the junction; a read error may be the cause. The V gene is TRBV7-7, the J gene TRBJ2-7, with 9 bases fitting TRBD2. CDR3 size: 15 residues. Per germline, CDR1 SSHAT and CDR2 FNYEAQ (reference sequence). CDR3 amino acids: CASSLGRGGEYEQYF. For the CDR3, the DNA is TGTGCTAGCAGCTTAGGGCGGGGGGGCGAGTACGAGCAGTACTTC.

CDR3: CASREVGTPNTEAFF. The CDR3 DNA follows: TGCGCCAGCAGGGAGGTCGGGACACCCAACACTGAAGCTTTCTTT. The chain is built from TRBV5-1 and TRBJ1-1; tentative D call: TRBD1 (6 bases). Germline lookup yields CDR1 SGHRS and CDR2 YFSETQ. V lost 5 bases to trimming and J lost 2 bases, with 16 bases between them. This CDR3 is built from 15 residues. The full variable domain, completed using reference TRBV5-1 and TRBJ1-1, is KAGVTQTPRYLIKTRGQQVTLSCSPISGHRSVSWYQQTPGQGLQFLFEYFSETQRNKGNFPGRFSGRQFSNSRSEMNVSTLELGDSALYLCASREVGTPNTEAFFGQGTRLTVV.

The chain uses TRBV28 and TRBJ2-7; no firm D call. The CDR3 covers 14 residues. Germline assignment: CDR1 MDHEN and CDR2 SYDVKM. V was shortened by 2 bases and J by 2 bases, with 10 bases between the two germline ends. This chain's CDR3 is CASSLGRSPYEQYF. The CDR3 DNA reads as TGTGCCAGCAGTTTAGGTAGGAGCCCCTACGAGCAGTACTTC.

The chain employs TRBV28 and TRBJ1-1; D not resolved. The V gene's germline CDR1 is MDHEN and CDR2 SYDVKM. CDR3 length: 12 residues. V was pared by 3 bases and J by 11 bases, with 13 bases between. The CDR3 sequence is CASSFGSSEAFF. For the CDR3, the DNA is TGTGCCAGCAGTTTCGGGTCCTCAGAGGCTTTCTTT.